Listed below are T cell receptor beta chains from one sample, sequenced in a study of identical twins. TCRdb fed the 5' RACE reads into MiXCR, producing one record per CDR3 protein. The sample has about 100,000 distinct CDR3 sequences; less than 6.5% are singletons. The sequencing sample was made of memory T cells sorted from blood. The receptors originated from a woman aged 50 to 60 in good health. Both conserved end residues are part of each CDR3. A D gene is named only where the DNA matches it firmly. Not all rows give a size; the values are once, few, many and, for expanded clones, a class.

TRBV4-2	few	TRBJ2-6	.	CASSQTGLGRGSGANVLTF	TGTGCCAGCAGCCAAACGGGACTTGGCCGGGGTTCTGGGGCCAACGTCCTGACTTTC
TRBV5-1	.	TRBJ2-1	TRBD2	CASSTGTSGSYEQFF	TGCGCCAGCAGCACCGGGACTAGCGGGAGTTATGAGCAGTTCTTC
TRBV13	few	TRBJ2-7	TRBD1	CASSSPGQGWDEQYF	TGTGCCAGCAGCTCCCCGGGACAGGGGTGGGACGAGCAGTACTTC
TRBV20-1	many	TRBJ2-2	TRBD2	CSARDLAGFSGELFF	TGCAGTGCTAGAGATCTAGCGGGGTTTTCCGGGGAGCTGTTTTTT
TRBV30	.	TRBJ2-3	.	CAWSVSGDNTQYF	TGTGCCTGGAGTGTATCTGGCGATAATACGCAGTATTTT
TRBV5-1	.	TRBJ2-5	.	CASSSSLGRETQYF	TGCGCCAGCAGCTCGTCCCTGGGGCGCGAGACCCAGTACTTC
TRBV11-2	many	TRBJ2-5	TRBD1	CASSGQGGLVTQYF	TGTGCCAGCAGCGGACAGGGGGGATTGGTGACCCAGTACTTC
TRBV6-5	.	TRBJ1-5	TRBD1	CASGRTGGSNQPQHF	TGTGCCAGCGGGAGAACAGGGGGTAGCAATCAGCCCCAGCATTTT
TRBV20-1	many	TRBJ2-1	TRBD2	CSARGLAGRGNEQFF	TGCAGTGCTAGAGGGTTAGCGGGGAGGGGTAATGAGCAGTTCTTC
TRBV9	many	TRBJ2-2	.	CASSVRQGNGELFF	TGTGCCAGCAGCGTACGGCAGGGGAACGGGGAGCTGTTTTTT
TRBV11-3	.	TRBJ2-1	TRBD2	CASSLGGLAGAIYNEQFF	TGTGCCAGCAGCTTAGGGGGTCTAGCGGGAGCCATCTACAATGAGCAGTTCTTC
TRBV5-1	many	TRBJ2-5	.	CASSLAAMGVSETQYF	TGCGCCAGCAGCTTGGCGGCGATGGGGGTTAGCGAGACCCAGTACTTC
TRBV5-1	many	TRBJ1-5	.	CASSLTGPQPQHF	TGCGCCAGCAGCTTGACAGGTCCACAGCCCCAGCATTTT
TRBV18	few	TRBJ2-4	TRBD2	CASSPWTSGTAKNIQYF	TGTGCCAGCTCACCATGGACTAGCGGGACAGCCAAAAACATTCAGTACTTC
TRBV5-1	many	TRBJ1-1	.	CASSLEGVRGTEAFF	TGCGCCAGCAGCTTGGAAGGGGTCCGAGGCACTGAAGCTTTCTTT
TRBV4-1	.	TRBJ2-2	TRBD2	CASSQPKTSGGRTGELFF	TGCGCCAGCAGCCAACCTAAAACCTCGGGCGGGAGAACCGGGGAGCTGTTTTTT
TRBV5-1	few	TRBJ2-3	.	CASSRQPSGGSTDTQYF	TGCGCCAGCAGCCGCCAACCCAGTGGGGGGAGCACAGATACGCAGTATTTT